This T cell receptor (beta chain) was identified in a study of T cells in Graves' hyperthyroidism and ophthalmopathy. The TCR beta CDR3 regions underwent amplification using RNA transcripts as the source. In the first-round RT-PCR of the TCR CDR3, the HTBI primer set was used. Each CDR3 protein gets one entry after TCRdb re-called the multiplex PCR reads with MiXCR. The data show some 500,000 distinct CDR3 sequences, 13% to 15% seen once. Germline loops: CDR1 KGHSH, CDR2 LQKENI. V lost 8 bases to trimming and J lost 3 bases, with 6 bases between them. CDR3 length: 11 amino acids. This clonotype was detected many times.

V gene TRBV18 combines with J gene TRBJ2-3; no clear D. The source material was blood. The sequence was obtained from a woman under 30 with Graves' hyperthyroidism. In DNA, the CDR3 is TGTGCCAGCAGTGCGACAGATACGCAGTATTTT. Translating gives CASSATDTQYF. The variable domain in full, completed from reference TRBV18 and TRBJ2-3, reads NAGVMQNPRHLVRRRGQEARLRCSPMKGHSHVYWYRQLPEEGLKFMVYLQKENIIDESGMPKERFSAEFPKEGPSILRIQQVVRGDSAAYFCASSATDTQYFGPGTRLTVL.